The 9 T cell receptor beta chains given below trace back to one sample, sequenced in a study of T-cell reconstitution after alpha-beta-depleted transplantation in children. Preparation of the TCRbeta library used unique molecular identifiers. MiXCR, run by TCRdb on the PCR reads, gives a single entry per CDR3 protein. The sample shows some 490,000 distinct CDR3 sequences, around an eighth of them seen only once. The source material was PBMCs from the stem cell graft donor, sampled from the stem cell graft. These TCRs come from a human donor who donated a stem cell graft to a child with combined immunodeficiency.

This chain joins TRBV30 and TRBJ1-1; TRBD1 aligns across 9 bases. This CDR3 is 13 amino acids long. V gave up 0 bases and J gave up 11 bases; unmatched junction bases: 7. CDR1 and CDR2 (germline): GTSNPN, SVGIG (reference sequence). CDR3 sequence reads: CAWSVQDRGRAFF. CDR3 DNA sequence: TGTGCCTGGAGTGTACAGGACAGGGGTCGGGCTTTCTTT.

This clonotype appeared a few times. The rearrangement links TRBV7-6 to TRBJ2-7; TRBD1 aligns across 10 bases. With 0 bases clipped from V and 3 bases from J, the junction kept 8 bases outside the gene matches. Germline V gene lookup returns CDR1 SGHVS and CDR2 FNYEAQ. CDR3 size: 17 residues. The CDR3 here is CASSLAPGQGILYEQYF. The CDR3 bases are TGTGCCAGCAGCTTAGCGCCGGGACAGGGGATACTCTACGAGCAGTACTTC.

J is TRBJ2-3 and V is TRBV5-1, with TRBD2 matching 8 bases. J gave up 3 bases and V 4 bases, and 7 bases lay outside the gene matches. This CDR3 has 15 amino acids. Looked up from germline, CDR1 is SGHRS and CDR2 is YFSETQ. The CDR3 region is CASSVLPGGTDTQYF. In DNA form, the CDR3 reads TGCGCCAGCAGCGTACTGCCGGGGGGGACAGATACGCAGTATTTT.

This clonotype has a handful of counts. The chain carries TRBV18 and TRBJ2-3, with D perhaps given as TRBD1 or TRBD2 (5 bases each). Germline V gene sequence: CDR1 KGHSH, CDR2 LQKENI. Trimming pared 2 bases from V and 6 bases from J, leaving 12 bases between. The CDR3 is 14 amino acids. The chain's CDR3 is CASSPSGRSDTQYF. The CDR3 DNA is TGTGCCAGCTCACCATCAGGGAGATCGGATACGCAGTATTTT.

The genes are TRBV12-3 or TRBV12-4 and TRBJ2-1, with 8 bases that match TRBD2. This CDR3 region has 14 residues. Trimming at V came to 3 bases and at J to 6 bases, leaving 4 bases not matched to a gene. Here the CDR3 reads CASSFTGTSNEQFF. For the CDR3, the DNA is TGTGCCAGCAGTTTCACCGGGACTAGCAATGAGCAGTTCTTC.

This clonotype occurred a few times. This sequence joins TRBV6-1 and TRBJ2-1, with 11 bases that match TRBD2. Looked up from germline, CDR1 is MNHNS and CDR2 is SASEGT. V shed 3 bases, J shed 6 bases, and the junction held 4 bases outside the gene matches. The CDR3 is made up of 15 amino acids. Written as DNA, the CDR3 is TGTGCCAGCAGTGATCGGACTAGCGGGCTCAATGAGCAGTTCTTC. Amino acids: CASSDRTSGLNEQFF.

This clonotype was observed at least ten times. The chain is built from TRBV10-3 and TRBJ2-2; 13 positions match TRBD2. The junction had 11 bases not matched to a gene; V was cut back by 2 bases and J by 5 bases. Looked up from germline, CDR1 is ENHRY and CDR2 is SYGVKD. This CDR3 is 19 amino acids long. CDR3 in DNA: TGTGCCATCAGTGAGCGACCGACTTGGACTAGCGGGGGTACCGGGGAGCTGTTTTTT. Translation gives CAISERPTWTSGGTGELFF.

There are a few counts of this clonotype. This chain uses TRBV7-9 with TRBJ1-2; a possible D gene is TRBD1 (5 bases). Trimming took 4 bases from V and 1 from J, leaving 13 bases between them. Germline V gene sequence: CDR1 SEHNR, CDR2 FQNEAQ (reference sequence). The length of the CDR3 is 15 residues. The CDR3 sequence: CASSSLLQDNYGYTF. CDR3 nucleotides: TGTGCCAGCAGCTCCCTGTTACAGGATAACTATGGCTACACCTTC.

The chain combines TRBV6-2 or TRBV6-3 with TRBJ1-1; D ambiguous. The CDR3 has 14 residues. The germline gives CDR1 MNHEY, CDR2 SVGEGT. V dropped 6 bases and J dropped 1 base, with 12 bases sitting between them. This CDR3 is CASSALRSNTEAFF. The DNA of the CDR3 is TGTGCCAGCAGCGCCCTAAGATCGAACACTGAAGCTTTCTTT.